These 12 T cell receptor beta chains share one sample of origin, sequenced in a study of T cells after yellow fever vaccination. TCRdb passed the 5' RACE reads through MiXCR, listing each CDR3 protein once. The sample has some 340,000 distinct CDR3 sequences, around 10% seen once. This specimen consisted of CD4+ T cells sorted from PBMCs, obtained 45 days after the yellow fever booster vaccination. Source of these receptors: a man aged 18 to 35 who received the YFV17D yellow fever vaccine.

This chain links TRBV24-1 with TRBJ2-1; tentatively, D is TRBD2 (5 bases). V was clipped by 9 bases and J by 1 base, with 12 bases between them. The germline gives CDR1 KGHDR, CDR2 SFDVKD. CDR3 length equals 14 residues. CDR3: CATGKAGSYNEQFF. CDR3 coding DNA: TGTGCCACCGGGAAGGCGGGTTCCTACAATGAGCAGTTCTTC.

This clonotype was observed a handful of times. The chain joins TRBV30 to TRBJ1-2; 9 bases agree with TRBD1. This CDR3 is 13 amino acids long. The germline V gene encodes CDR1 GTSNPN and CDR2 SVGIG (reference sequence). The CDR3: CATHRGPLYGYTF. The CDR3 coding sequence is TGTGCTACCCACAGGGGGCCGTTATATGGCTACACCTTC. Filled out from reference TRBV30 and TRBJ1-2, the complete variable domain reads SQTIHQWPATLVQPVGSPLSLECTVEGTSNPNLYWYRQAAGRGLQLLFYSVGIGQISSEVPQNLSASRPQDRQFILSSKKLLLSDSGFYLCATHRGPLYGYTFGSGTRLTVV.

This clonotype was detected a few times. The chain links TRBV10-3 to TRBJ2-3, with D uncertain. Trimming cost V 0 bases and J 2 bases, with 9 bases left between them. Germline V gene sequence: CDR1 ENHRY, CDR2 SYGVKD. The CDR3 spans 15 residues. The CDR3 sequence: CAISESIGSTDTQYF. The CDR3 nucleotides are TGTGCCATCAGTGAGTCTATAGGTTCCACAGATACGCAGTATTTT.

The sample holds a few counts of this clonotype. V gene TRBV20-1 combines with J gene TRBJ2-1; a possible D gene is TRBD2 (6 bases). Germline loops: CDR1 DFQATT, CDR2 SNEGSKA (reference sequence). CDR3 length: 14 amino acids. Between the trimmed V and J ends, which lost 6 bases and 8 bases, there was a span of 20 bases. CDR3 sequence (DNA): TGCAGTGCCCCCGGGGGAGCCGGGTTCGATGAGCAGTTCTTC. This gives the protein CSAPGGAGFDEQFF.

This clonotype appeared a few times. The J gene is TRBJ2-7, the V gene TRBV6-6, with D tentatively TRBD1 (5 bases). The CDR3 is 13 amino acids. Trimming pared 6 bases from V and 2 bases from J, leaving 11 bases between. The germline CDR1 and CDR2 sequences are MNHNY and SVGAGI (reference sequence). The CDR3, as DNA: TGTGCCAGCAGAGGACACGAAACCTACGAGCAGTACGTC. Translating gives CASRGHETYEQYV.

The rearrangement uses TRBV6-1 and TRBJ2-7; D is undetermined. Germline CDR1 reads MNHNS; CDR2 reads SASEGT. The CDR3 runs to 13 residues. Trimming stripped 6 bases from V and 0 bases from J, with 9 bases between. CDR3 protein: CASRAQISYEQYF. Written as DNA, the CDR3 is TGTGCCAGCAGGGCACAAATCTCCTACGAGCAGTACTTC.

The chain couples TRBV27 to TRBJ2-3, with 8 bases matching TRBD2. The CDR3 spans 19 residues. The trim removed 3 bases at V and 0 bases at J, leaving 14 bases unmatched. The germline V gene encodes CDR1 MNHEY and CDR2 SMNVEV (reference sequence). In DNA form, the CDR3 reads TGTGCCAGCAGTTTCAGGTCGAGCGGGGGCCTTCTTAGCACAGATACGCAGTATTTT. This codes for CASSFRSSGGLLSTDTQYF.

The CDR3 loop reads CSAPALLAYEQYV. DNA for the CDR3: TGCAGTGCCCCGGCCCTACTAGCGTACGAGCAGTACGTC. J is TRBJ2-7 and V is TRBV20-1, with 7 positions matching TRBD2. The germline CDR1 and CDR2 sequences are DFQATT and SNEGSKA (reference sequence). The length of the CDR3 is 13 residues. The J segment lost 4 bases and the V segment lost 6 bases, leaving 9 bases of the junction unmatched.

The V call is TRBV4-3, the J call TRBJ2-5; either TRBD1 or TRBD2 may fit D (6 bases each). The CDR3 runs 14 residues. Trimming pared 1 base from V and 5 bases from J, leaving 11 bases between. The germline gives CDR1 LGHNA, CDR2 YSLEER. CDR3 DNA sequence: TGCGCCAGCAGCCAAGGGTCCGGGGGCGAGACCCAGTACTTC. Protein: CASSQGSGGETQYF.

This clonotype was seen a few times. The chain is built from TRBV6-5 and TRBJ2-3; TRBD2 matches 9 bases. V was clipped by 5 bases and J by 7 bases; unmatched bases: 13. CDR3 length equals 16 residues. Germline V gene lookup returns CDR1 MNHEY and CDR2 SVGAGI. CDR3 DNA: TGTGCCAGCAGTGATTTGGGGCGGGGGGGCCGATATACGCAGTATTTT. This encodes CASSDLGRGGRYTQYF.

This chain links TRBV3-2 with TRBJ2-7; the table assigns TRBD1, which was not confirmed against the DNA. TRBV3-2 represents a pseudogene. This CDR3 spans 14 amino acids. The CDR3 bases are TGTGCCAGCAGCCCCCCGGGACAGGGACACGAGCAGTACGTC. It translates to CASSPPGQGHEQYV.

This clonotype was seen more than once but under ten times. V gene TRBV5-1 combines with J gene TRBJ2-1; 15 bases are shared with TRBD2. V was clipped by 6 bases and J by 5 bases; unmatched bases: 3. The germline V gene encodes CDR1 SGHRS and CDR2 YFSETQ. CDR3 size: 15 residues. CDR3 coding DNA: TGCGCCAGCAAGGGACTAGCGGGGGGCCACAATGAGCAGTTCTTC. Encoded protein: CASKGLAGGHNEQFF.